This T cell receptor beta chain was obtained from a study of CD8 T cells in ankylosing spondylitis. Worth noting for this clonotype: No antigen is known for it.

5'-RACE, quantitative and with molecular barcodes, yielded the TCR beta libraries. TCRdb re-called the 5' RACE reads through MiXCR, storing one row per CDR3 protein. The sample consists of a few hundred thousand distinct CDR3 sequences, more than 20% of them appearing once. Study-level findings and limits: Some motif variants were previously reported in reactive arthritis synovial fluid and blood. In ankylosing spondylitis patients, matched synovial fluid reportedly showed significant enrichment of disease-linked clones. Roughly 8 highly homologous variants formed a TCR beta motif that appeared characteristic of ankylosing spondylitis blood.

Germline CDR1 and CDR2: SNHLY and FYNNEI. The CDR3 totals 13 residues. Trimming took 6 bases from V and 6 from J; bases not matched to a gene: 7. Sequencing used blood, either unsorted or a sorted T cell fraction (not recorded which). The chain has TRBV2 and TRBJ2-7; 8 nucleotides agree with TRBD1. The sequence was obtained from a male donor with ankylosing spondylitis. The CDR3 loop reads CASRGDRLGEQYF. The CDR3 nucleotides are TGTGCCAGCAGGGGGGACAGGTTGGGCGAGCAGTACTTC.